This T cell receptor (beta chain) was documented in a study of blood T cells in healthy people across ages. Germline CDR1 and CDR2: SEHNR and FQNEAQ (reference sequence). This CDR3 spans 15 amino acids. V lost 7 bases and J lost 5; bases outside the gene matches: 6. The authors ran a second PCR of about 6 to 12 cycles using a sample-barcoded 5' primer and a J-beta primer mix. TCRdb re-called the 5' RACE reads with MiXCR, one entry per CDR3 protein. The sample comprises about a million distinct CDR3 sequences, roughly half of which are singletons, and 20% to 25% rests with the top ten. The TCR comes from a woman in her fifties or sixties in good health. The sample comprised blood. This chain connects TRBV7-9 to TRBJ1-6; 9 bases line up with TRBD1. The CDR3 here is CASTGTGRNNSPLHF. The CDR3 region has the DNA TGTGCCAGCACCGGGACAGGGAGGAATAATTCACCCCTCCACTTT.